These 9 T cell receptor beta chains were all obtained from the same sample, sequenced in a study of early T cells in non-severe SARS-CoV-2 infection. TCRdb used MiXCR to reprocess the 5' RACE reads, holding one entry per CDR3 protein. The table has around 26,000 distinct CDR3 sequences, about 4.4% seen once. The sequencing input was whole blood. These TCRs come from an adult who was a healthcare worker with PCR-confirmed SARS-CoV-2 infection or an uninfected control (not recorded which).

Only a few counts were recorded for this clonotype. The chain uses TRBV20-1 and TRBJ1-2, with D hard to call. The CDR3 consists of 14 residues. Trimming cost V 4 bases and J 0 bases, with 12 bases left between them. Germline V gives CDR1 DFQATT, CDR2 SNEGSKA (reference sequence). The chain's CDR3 is CSATATVANYGYTF. The CDR3, as DNA: TGCAGTGCTACCGCGACGGTAGCTAACTATGGCTACACCTTC.

The sample holds many counts of this clonotype. The CDR3 DNA reads TGTGCCAGCAGTCCGTGGGACACCAACTCTGGGGCCAACGTCCTGACTTTC. It specifies CASSPWDTNSGANVLTF. The chain links TRBV27 to TRBJ2-6; D may be TRBD1 (6 bases). The CDR3 has 17 amino acids. Germline values: CDR1 MNHEY, CDR2 SMNVEV (reference sequence). V lost 5 bases to trimming and J lost 0 bases, with 14 bases between them.

This clonotype has at least ten counts. This chain joins TRBV20-1 and TRBJ2-1, with D maybe TRBD1 (6 bases). V lost 4 bases to trimming and J lost 0 bases, with 10 bases between them. The CDR3 loop spans 14 amino acids. CDR1 is DFQATT, CDR2 SNEGSKA, per germline (reference sequence). Here the CDR3 DNA reads TGCAGTGCTAAAGGGACACCCTCCTACAATGAGCAGTTCTTC. It yields the protein CSAKGTPSYNEQFF.

This clonotype has just a few counts. V usage is TRBV7-9 and J usage is TRBJ1-1; D is possibly TRBD1 (5 bases). This CDR3 is built from 15 residues. With 4 bases removed from V and 7 bases from J, the gap between germline ends came to 19 bases. CDR1 SEHNR and CDR2 FQNEAQ come from the germline V gene (reference sequence). The CDR3 DNA reads as TGTGCCAGCAGCTCCCAGGGTGGGGCTGGGGGTGAAGCTTTCTTT. It specifies CASSSQGGAGGEAFF. The complete variable domain, with remaining parts taken from reference TRBV7-9 and TRBJ1-1, reads DTGVSQNPRHKITKRGQNVTFRCDPISEHNRLYWYRQTLGQGPEFLTYFQNEAQLEKSRLLSDRFSAERPKGSFSTLEIQRTEQGDSAMYLCASSSQGGAGGEAFFGQGTRLTVV.

The chain uses TRBV5-4 and TRBJ1-1; 10 bases line up with TRBD1. Germline V CDR1 and CDR2: SGHNT, YYREEE (reference sequence). This CDR3 contains 14 residues. Germline trimming cut 4 bases from V and 3 bases from J; bases unmatched to any gene: 3. The CDR3 here is CASSRGQGDTEAFF. The CDR3 DNA reads as TGTGCCAGCAGCCGCGGACAGGGGGACACTGAAGCTTTCTTT.

At least ten counts were recorded for this clonotype. The CDR3 bases are TGCGCCAGCAGCCAAGATAATTGGACAGGGGGATATAGCAATCAGCCCCAGCATTTT. Translating it yields CASSQDNWTGGYSNQPQHF. The V gene is TRBV4-1, the J gene TRBJ1-5; the match to TRBD1 covers 10 bases. Germline CDR1 reads MGHRA; CDR2 reads YSYEKL. The CDR3 covers 19 residues. The J segment lost 0 bases and the V segment lost 0 bases, leaving 8 bases of the junction unmatched.

CDR3: CASSFLGLAGGHYEQYF. Written as DNA, the CDR3 is TGTGCCAGCAGTTTCCTCGGACTAGCGGGAGGGCACTACGAGCAGTACTTC. The gene calls are TRBV28 and TRBJ2-7, with 15 bases matching TRBD2. V dropped 3 bases and J dropped 3; count of bases not matched to a gene: 6. Germline V gives CDR1 MDHEN, CDR2 SYDVKM. The CDR3 loop spans 17 amino acids. The full variable domain, completed using reference TRBV28 and TRBJ2-7, is DVKVTQSSRYLVKRTGEKVFLECVQDMDHENMFWYRQDPGLGLRLIYFSYDVKMKEKGDIPEGYSVSREKKERFSLILESASTNQTSMYLCASSFLGLAGGHYEQYFGPGTRLTVT.

This clonotype was recorded at least ten times. For the CDR3, the DNA is TGTGCCAGCAGCTTGTTGAACACTGAAGCTTTCTTT. Translated: CASSLLNTEAFF. The J gene is TRBJ1-1, the V gene TRBV5-6; no clear D gene. The CDR3 has 12 residues. Looked up from germline, CDR1 is SGHDT and CDR2 is YYEEEE. V lost 1 base and J lost 0, with 1 base in between.

The table lists this clonotype with many counts. V and J are TRBV3-1 and TRBJ2-5, with 14 bases identical to TRBD2. The CDR3 consists of 15 residues. The V gene end was trimmed by 4 bases and the J gene end by 5 bases; junction bases not matched to a gene: 3. CDR1 and CDR2 (germline): LGHDT, YNNKEL (reference sequence). This CDR3 reads CASSRGLAGGETQYF. The CDR3 DNA reads TGTGCCAGCAGCCGCGGACTAGCGGGAGGCGAGACCCAGTACTTC.